The 30 T cell receptor beta chains in this list originate from one sample, sequenced in a study of T cell responses to AZD1222 COVID-19 vaccine (dated by TCRdb to the early 2020s). The time point tag for this specimen amounts to: baseline before first vaccination. The library was produced with the immunoSEQ multiplex PCR assay. Not all clones reach the TCRdb copy of this immuneACCESS table, which keeps in-frame sequences only. Checked studies attribute under half of the gap to unresolved V genes and leave the rest unexplained. This sample comprises about 130,000 clones, about nine tenths of them detected only once. The biggest ten clones account for 1.3% to 1.5% of the sample. The source was peripheral blood, collected on day 0 of AZD1222 vaccination. Receptors originate from an adult in good health.

The chain employs TRBV30 and TRBJ1-4, with a possible D match to TRBD1 (6 bases). The CDR3 loop spans 14 amino acids. Germline V CDR1 and CDR2: GTSNPN, SVGIG (reference sequence). With 0 bases removed from V and 5 bases from J, the gap between germline ends came to 10 bases. The CDR3 here is CAWSVGGSNEKLFF. DNA of the CDR3: TGTGCCTGGAGTGTGGGGGGCTCCAATGAAAAACTGTTTTTT.

The chain links TRBV29-1 to TRBJ1-2; D is perhaps TRBD1 (6 bases). The CDR3 loop spans 14 amino acids. The germline V gene has CDR1 SQVTM and CDR2 ANQGSEA. The ends were cut back, 3 bases at V and 4 bases at J, with 15 bases in the middle. CDR3 bases: TGCAGCGTTGAGGGGGACACTCTTGGCTATGGCTACACCTTC. The encoded protein is CSVEGDTLGYGYTF.

In this sample, this clone turned up once. CDR3 nucleotide sequence: TGTGCCAGCAGCGATCCAGTGAACACTGAAGCTTTCTTT. Amino acid sequence: CASSDPVNTEAFF. The V and J genes are TRBV6-5 and TRBJ1-1; D is unresolved. Trimming cost V 6 bases and J 0 bases, with 8 bases left between them. Germline CDR1 and CDR2: MNHEY and SVGAGI. The CDR3 covers 13 residues.

The rearrangement joins TRBV6-5 to TRBJ1-2, with D uncertain. This CDR3 is built from 13 residues. The V gene lost 2 bases and the J gene lost 8 bases, with 12 bases spanning the gap. Germline values: CDR1 MNHEY, CDR2 SVGAGI. CDR3 loop: CASSYPSGKGYTF. The CDR3, as DNA: TGTGCCAGCAGTTACCCCTCGGGGAAGGGCTACACCTTC.

The V gene is TRBV3-1 (or the pseudogene TRBV3-2), the J gene TRBJ2-5; 13 nucleotides match TRBD2. Per the germline V gene, CDR1 is LGHDT and CDR2 is YNNKEL (reference sequence). The CDR3 is 15 residues long. The V gene end was trimmed by 4 bases and the J gene end by 4 bases; junction bases not matched to a gene: 3. The CDR3 loop reads CASSPTSGGAETQYF. The CDR3 DNA sequence: TGTGCCAGCAGCCCCACTAGCGGGGGGGCAGAGACCCAGTACTTC.

V gene TRBV9 combines with J gene TRBJ2-3, with unresolved D. Germline values: CDR1 SGDLS, CDR2 YYNGEE. Trimming removed 1 base at V and 0 bases at J, with 15 bases between. This CDR3 has 17 residues. CDR3 loop: CASSVIGLPPSTDTQYF. DNA of the CDR3: TGTGCCAGCAGCGTAATCGGCCTGCCCCCTAGCACAGATACGCAGTATTTT.

The chain's CDR3 is CASSLRSTGGFGELFF. CDR3 DNA: TGTGCCAGCAGCTTAAGATCGACAGGGGGCTTCGGGGAGCTGTTTTTT. V usage is TRBV7-3 and J usage is TRBJ2-2; TRBD1 matches at 10 bases. CDR3 length: 16 residues. Per germline, CDR1 SGHTA and CDR2 FQGTGA. After removal of 1 base from V and 7 bases from J, the junction contained 6 bases not matched to a gene.

The chain employs TRBV12-3 or TRBV12-4 and TRBJ1-1, with unresolved D. Trimming pared 3 bases from V and 7 bases from J, leaving 9 bases between. The CDR3 contains 12 residues. CDR3 bases: TGTGCCAGCAGTTTTTTAGGACTTGAAGCTTTCTTT. This codes for CASSFLGLEAFF.

The V and J genes are TRBV28 and TRBJ1-2; D remains unclear. Trimming cost V 7 bases and J 0 bases, with 12 bases left between them. This CDR3 has 14 residues. Germline loops: CDR1 MDHEN, CDR2 SYDVKM. This CDR3 is CASTALPPNYGYTF. The DNA of the CDR3 is TGTGCCAGCACCGCTTTGCCGCCTAACTATGGCTACACCTTC.

The chain uses TRBV2 and TRBJ2-1; possibly TRBD1 for D (5 bases). Trimming cost V 7 bases and J 4 bases, with 20 bases left between them. The CDR3 covers 16 residues. Germline V gene data show CDR1 as SNHLY and CDR2 as FYNNEI. The CDR3 sequence is CASIEGVGWGYNEQFF. CDR3 DNA: TGTGCCAGCATCGAAGGGGTCGGGTGGGGTTACAATGAGCAGTTCTTC.

The rearrangement uses TRBV29-1 and TRBJ2-1, with D possibly being TRBD1 (5 bases). Germline lookup yields CDR1 SQVTM and CDR2 ANQGSEA. This CDR3 spans 11 amino acids. The V end was cut by 2 bases, the J end by 7 bases, with 6 bases between. The CDR3 sequence is CSVEQGNEQFF. CDR3 DNA sequence: TGCAGCGTTGAACAGGGTAATGAGCAGTTCTTC.

J is TRBJ2-2 and V is TRBV5-4, with TRBD2 matching 13 bases. The ends lost 4 bases at V and 6 bases at J; junction bases unmatched: 15. Per germline, CDR1 SGHNT and CDR2 YYREEE (reference sequence). This CDR3 contains 19 residues. The CDR3 here is CASSPPGKLAGGPPGELFF. The CDR3 DNA reads TGTGCCAGCAGCCCACCTGGGAAACTAGCGGGGGGGCCTCCCGGGGAGCTGTTTTTT.

The chain employs TRBV4-2 and TRBJ1-1; D is perhaps TRBD1 (6 bases). This CDR3 has 15 residues. V was trimmed by 0 bases and J by 4 bases, leaving 12 bases between them. CDR1 and CDR2 from the germline V gene are LGHNA and YNFKEQ. CDR3 sequence: CASSQEGRGGTEAFF. CDR3 DNA: TGTGCCAGCAGCCAAGAGGGCAGGGGAGGCACTGAAGCTTTCTTT.

This chain connects TRBV5-1 to TRBJ1-2, with 11 bases fitting TRBD1. After removal of 4 bases from V and 4 bases from J, the junction contained 6 bases not matched to a gene. The CDR3 covers 15 residues. Germline V gives CDR1 SGHRS, CDR2 YFSETQ. The CDR3, as DNA: TGCGCCAGCAGCCCCGGACAGGGGGCAGGCTATGGCTACACCTTC. It specifies CASSPGQGAGYGYTF.

The CDR3 nucleotides read TGTGCCAGCATCCCGACAGGGCCGAACACTGAAGCTTTCTTT. Protein product: CASIPTGPNTEAFF. The gene calls are TRBV6-5 and TRBJ1-1; TRBD1 agrees at 7 bases. Germline loops: CDR1 MNHEY, CDR2 SVGAGI. V was clipped by 7 bases and J by 1 base; unmatched bases: 6. This CDR3 region has 14 residues.

The V and J genes are TRBV27 and TRBJ2-7; D might be TRBD2 (5 bases). Germline CDR1 and CDR2: MNHEY and SMNVEV (reference sequence). V lost 6 bases and J lost 3, with 15 bases in between. The CDR3 consists of 14 residues. The CDR3 DNA reads as TGTGCCAGCAGCTTTGGAGGAGGACGCTACGAGCAGTACTTC. Amino acids: CASSFGGGRYEQYF.

V gene TRBV7-9 combines with J gene TRBJ2-7; D remains unclear. Germline V gene data show CDR1 as SEHNR and CDR2 as FQNEAQ (reference sequence). This CDR3 contains 12 residues. V was pared by 7 bases and J by 0 bases, with 7 bases between. The CDR3 loop is CASNPSSYEQYF. The CDR3 nucleotides read TGTGCCAGCAACCCGAGCTCCTACGAGCAGTACTTC.

The V call is TRBV21-1, the J call TRBJ1-2. TRBV21-1 is noted as a pseudogene. This CDR3 contains 12 residues. The CDR3 protein is CASSTPGEGYTF. CDR3 DNA sequence: TGTGCCAGCAGCACCCCGGGGGAAGGGTACACCTTC.

The chain carries TRBV19 and TRBJ1-1, with TRBD1 identical over 7 bases. In germline, CDR1 is LNHDA, CDR2 SQIVND (reference sequence). CDR3 length equals 14 residues. The V segment lost 5 bases and the J segment 5 bases; nucleotides outside the gene matches: 8. In DNA form, the CDR3 reads TGTGCCAGTAGTCTCGACAGGGCGAGAACTGAAGCTTTCTTT. It codes for CASSLDRARTEAFF.

This clone was observed a single time. V is TRBV27 and J is TRBJ1-2, with TRBD1 matching over 7 bases. Germline V lookup: CDR1 MNHEY, CDR2 SMNVEV (reference sequence). The CDR3 sequence is 13 residues long. V lost 6 bases to trimming and J lost 5 bases; unmatched junction nucleotides: 6. The CDR3 nucleotides read TGTGCCAGCAGACCACAGGGGCAGTATGGCTACACCTTC. Amino acid sequence: CASRPQGQYGYTF.

This clone came up a few times. The CDR3 loop is CASAENTEAFF. The CDR3 nucleotides are TGTGCCAGCGCGGAGAACACTGAAGCTTTCTTT. The chain couples TRBV28 to TRBJ1-1, with unresolved D. CDR1 MDHEN and CDR2 SYDVKM come from the germline V gene. V was clipped by 8 bases and J by 1 base, with 5 bases between them. CDR3 size: 11 residues.

This chain's CDR3 is CASSYGAPAGEQYF. DNA of the CDR3: TGTGCCAGCAGTTACGGGGCGCCAGCCGGCGAGCAGTACTTC. The chain combines TRBV6-5 with TRBJ2-7, with D tentatively TRBD1 (5 bases). The CDR3 consists of 14 residues. The V gene's germline CDR1 is MNHEY and CDR2 SVGAGI. The V gene lost 2 bases and the J gene lost 6 bases, with 14 bases spanning the gap.

The genes are TRBV2 and TRBJ1-2; 7 nucleotides agree with TRBD1. The CDR3 has 13 amino acids. Germline CDR1 SNHLY, CDR2 FYNNEI. Trimming at V came to 11 bases and at J to 4 bases, leaving 10 bases not matched to a gene. The CDR3 loop reads CAGRPGQPYGYTF. The CDR3 nucleotides are TGTGCCGGTAGACCGGGACAGCCCTATGGCTACACCTTC. Supplemented by reference TRBV2 and TRBJ1-2, the full variable domain reads EPEVTQTPSHQVTQMGQEVILRCVPISNHLYFYWYRQILGQKVEFLVSFYNNEISEKSEIFDDQFSVERPDGSNFTLKIRSTKLEDSAMYFCAGRPGQPYGYTFGSGTRLTVV.

CDR3 sequence reads: CASSLSKGWEQYF. CDR3 sequence (DNA): TGTGCCAGCAGTTTATCGAAGGGGTGGGAGCAGTACTTC. The rearrangement uses TRBV27 and TRBJ2-7; possible D gene TRBD1, 5 bases. Germline values: CDR1 MNHEY, CDR2 SMNVEV (reference sequence). This CDR3 contains 13 residues. Trimming took 0 bases from V and 7 from J, leaving 10 bases between them.

V usage is TRBV6-5 and J usage is TRBJ2-7; TRBD1 aligns across 9 bases. The length of the CDR3 is 15 residues. The ends lost 0 bases at V and 4 bases at J; junction bases unmatched: 4. Looked up from germline, CDR1 is MNHEY and CDR2 is SVGAGI. In nucleotides, the CDR3 is TGTGCCAGCAGTTACTCGGAGGGGACAGGGTACGAGCAGTACTTC. Its translation: CASSYSEGTGYEQYF.

The chain links TRBV12-3 or TRBV12-4 to TRBJ2-1; the D gene is possibly TRBD2 (6 bases). V lost 2 bases and J lost 10, with 12 bases in between. The CDR3 totals 13 residues. CDR3 amino acids: CASSLIGRGEQFF. In DNA form, the CDR3 reads TGTGCCAGCAGTTTAATCGGTCGGGGGGAGCAGTTCTTC.

V gene TRBV7-9 combines with J gene TRBJ2-3; 8 bases match TRBD1. V trimming: 5 bases; J trimming: 3 bases; junction bases outside the gene matches: 10. Per germline, CDR1 SEHNR and CDR2 FQNEAQ (reference sequence). This CDR3 contains 16 residues. CDR3 sequence reads: CASSRGDRQSTDTQYF. The CDR3 coding sequence is TGTGCCAGCAGCCGAGGGGACAGGCAAAGTACAGATACGCAGTATTTT.

This clone was detected only a few times. The DNA of the CDR3 is TGTGCCTGGATGAAACCGCGGGGAAATTCACCCCTCCACTTT. Translation: CAWMKPRGNSPLHF. This chain joins TRBV30 and TRBJ1-6; D is undetermined. Trimming cost V 4 bases and J 7 bases, with 14 bases left between them. CDR3 length: 14 residues. Germline V gene sequence: CDR1 GTSNPN, CDR2 SVGIG (reference sequence).

This clone has more than one count but fewer than ten. The chain carries TRBV15 and TRBJ1-6, with D unclear. Per germline, CDR1 LNHNV and CDR2 YYDKDF (reference sequence). The CDR3 runs 15 residues. The germline V and J ends were trimmed by 0 bases and 6 bases, with 9 bases remaining between them. The CDR3 bases are TGTGCCACCAGCAGAGAATTTTCGATTAATTCACCCCTCCACTTT. Translation: CATSREFSINSPLHF. Based on the CDR3 plus reference TRBV15 and TRBJ1-6, the full variable domain is DAMVIQNPRYQVTQFGKPVTLSCSQTLNHNVMYWYQQKSSQAPKLLFHYYDKDFNNEADTPDNFQSRRPNTSFCFLDIRSPGLGDTAMYLCATSREFSINSPLHFGNGTRLTVT.

CDR3 in DNA: TGTGCCAGCAGTTTTTTGCAGGGTACCAATGAGCAGTTCTTC. As protein: CASSFLQGTNEQFF. The chain joins TRBV27 to TRBJ2-1; D is possibly TRBD1 (5 bases). Trimming cost V 3 bases and J 6 bases, with 12 bases left between them. The CDR3 consists of 14 residues. CDR1 and CDR2 (germline): MNHEY, SMNVEV (reference sequence).